These 24 T cell receptor beta chains originate from one sample sequenced in a study of OX40 agonist ivuxolimab in advanced cancers. The protocol was immunoSEQ multiplex PCR, while the TCRdb copy is restricted to in-frame clones and leaves out a portion. The table lists some 11,000 clones, 78% of them singletons. Sequenced here: CD4+ or CD8+ T cells sorted from blood, sampled in a trial of the OX40 agonist ivuxolimab. Every receptor here comes from an adult with an advanced solid tumor such as melanoma, head and neck, liver or kidney cancer.

The chain employs TRBV7-9 and TRBJ2-7; 7 positions match TRBD1. Trimming at V came to 1 base and at J to 2 bases, leaving 5 bases not matched to a gene. The germline CDR1 and CDR2 sequences are SEHNR and FQNEAQ (reference sequence). The CDR3 sequence is 15 residues long. As DNA, the CDR3 is TGTGCCAGCAGCTTAGAACTCGGGACAGCCTACGAGCAGTACTTC. Amino acids: CASSLELGTAYEQYF.

J is TRBJ2-7 and V is TRBV9; unclear D gene. The V end was cut by 5 bases, the J end by 1 base, with 10 bases between. The length of the CDR3 is 13 residues. Germline CDR1 and CDR2: SGDLS and YYNGEE. This CDR3 is CASSGGSSYEQYF. In DNA form, the CDR3 reads TGTGCCAGCAGTGGTGGCAGTTCCTACGAGCAGTACTTC.

The chain joins TRBV28 to TRBJ1-5, with a possible D match to TRBD1 (5 bases). Germline CDR1 MDHEN, CDR2 SYDVKM. The CDR3 extends over 16 amino acids. Trimming took 6 bases from V and 5 from J, leaving 20 bases between them. The CDR3 loop reads CASRTGAQAPYQPQHF. The DNA of the CDR3 is TGTGCCAGCAGGACCGGGGCCCAGGCCCCCTATCAGCCCCAGCATTTT.

This clone was picked up one time. The chain employs TRBV10-2 and TRBJ2-3; D remains ambiguous. Trimming left V 4 bases short and J 2 bases short, with 7 bases between. There are 13 residues in the CDR3. Germline assignment: CDR1 WSHSY and CDR2 SAAADI. The CDR3 is CASSVIPTDTQYF. The DNA for the CDR3 is TGCGCCAGCAGTGTGATTCCCACAGATACGCAGTATTTT.

This clone appeared once. The chain couples TRBV11-2 to TRBJ1-5; TRBD1 is a possible D gene (5 bases). This CDR3 has 13 residues. V lost 3 bases and J lost 6, with 9 bases in between. CDR1 and CDR2 from the germline V gene are SGHAT and FQNNGV. CDR3 loop: CASSFGTVQPQHF. In DNA form, the CDR3 reads TGTGCCAGCAGCTTTGGGACCGTTCAGCCCCAGCATTTT.

This clone is medium-sized (0.01 to 0.1%) within its sample. The chain combines TRBV7-8 with TRBJ2-7; a possible D gene is TRBD2 (5 bases). V was cut by 1 base and J by 7 bases, with 17 bases left in between. CDR3 length: 15 amino acids. The germline CDR1 and CDR2 sequences are SGHVS and FQNEAQ. The CDR3 region is CASSLVSSPFKEQYF. Written as DNA, the CDR3 is TGTGCCAGCAGCTTAGTGTCTAGCCCTTTTAAGGAGCAGTACTTC.

This clone has more than one count but fewer than ten. V usage is TRBV30 and J usage is TRBJ2-3; 14 bases agree with TRBD2. From germline, CDR1 is GTSNPN and CDR2 SVGIG (reference sequence). The CDR3 is 16 residues long. V lost 4 bases, J lost 4 bases, and 7 bases stayed unmatched. In nucleotides, the CDR3 is TGTGCCTGGACCGGGACTAGCGGGAGATGGGCAGATACGCAGTATTTT. Its translation is CAWTGTSGRWADTQYF.

The CDR3 loop reads CASSKRSGRNYEQYF. The DNA of the CDR3 is TGTGCCAGCAGCAAAAGATCGGGACGGAACTACGAGCAGTACTTC. This chain joins TRBV21-1 and TRBJ2-7. TRBV21-1 is given as a pseudogene. The CDR3 spans 15 residues.

CDR3 sequence (DNA): TGTGCCAGCAGTTTTAGGACAGGGAGCTATGGCTACACCTTC. Translating it yields CASSFRTGSYGYTF. J is TRBJ1-2 and V is TRBV27; 8 nucleotides align to TRBD1. Trimming at V came to 3 bases and at J to 4 bases, leaving 4 bases not matched to a gene. Germline V gene lookup returns CDR1 MNHEY and CDR2 SMNVEV (reference sequence). The CDR3 has 14 residues.

The V call is TRBV19, the J call TRBJ2-7; D ambiguous. This CDR3 region has 12 residues. Germline assignment: CDR1 LNHDA and CDR2 SQIVND (reference sequence). V lost 4 bases, J lost 0 bases, and 4 bases lay in between. The CDR3 protein is CASSSSSYEQYF. The CDR3 coding sequence is TGTGCCAGTAGTAGCAGCTCCTACGAGCAGTACTTC. The full variable domain, in which reference TRBV19 and TRBJ2-7 provide the parts outside the CDR3, is DGGITQSPKYLFRKEGQNVTLSCEQNLNHDAMYWYRQDPGQGLRLIYYSQIVNDFQKGDIAEGYSVSREKKESFPLTVTSAQKNPTAFYLCASSSSSYEQYFGPGTRLTVT.

Judged by abundance, this clone is large. The chain uses TRBV28 and TRBJ2-3; the match to TRBD2 covers 7 bases. This CDR3 has 16 amino acids. Germline CDR1 reads MDHEN; CDR2 reads SYDVKM. V lost 2 bases, J lost 0 bases, and 5 bases stayed unmatched. The CDR3 region has the DNA TGTGCCAGCAGTTTAGTCGGGAGGCTTAGCACAGATACGCAGTATTTT. Protein sequence: CASSLVGRLSTDTQYF.

V and J are TRBV27 and TRBJ2-1; D perhaps matches TRBD1 (6 bases). The CDR3 is made up of 17 amino acids. V lost 6 bases and J 6 bases, leaving 24 bases between the germline ends. The germline gives CDR1 MNHEY, CDR2 SMNVEV (reference sequence). The CDR3 coding sequence is TGTGCCAGCAGCCTAAAGAGGGGACAACACCGGAGCAATGAGCAGTTCTTC. Translated, it gives CASSLKRGQHRSNEQFF.

This clone was observed a handful of times. CDR3 coding DNA: TGTGCCTGGAGTGTGGGACACACATACGAGCAGTACTTC. This codes for CAWSVGHTYEQYF. The chain joins TRBV30 to TRBJ2-7; a possible D gene is TRBD1 (6 bases). CDR1 and CDR2 from the germline V gene are GTSNPN and SVGIG (reference sequence). V dropped 0 bases and J dropped 4 bases, with 10 bases sitting between them. CDR3 length: 13 amino acids.

The rearrangement links TRBV13 to TRBJ2-3, with D unclear. The CDR3 is 13 amino acids. Germline V gene sequence: CDR1 PRHDT, CDR2 FYEKMQ (reference sequence). V lost 11 bases and J lost 0, with 12 bases in between. The CDR3, as DNA: TGTGCCGCGAAACCCGCGAGCACAGATACGCAGTATTTT. Amino acids: CAAKPASTDTQYF.

This clone was observed a few times. The V call is TRBV7-9, the J call TRBJ2-1; 7 nucleotides agree with TRBD2. Trimming took 2 bases from V and 5 from J; bases not matched to a gene: 12. Germline CDR1 is SEHNR and CDR2 is FQNEAQ (reference sequence). This CDR3 is built from 17 residues. This CDR3 is CASSLPGSGHPNNEQFF. The CDR3 nucleotides read TGTGCCAGCAGCTTACCGGGTAGCGGGCACCCAAACAATGAGCAGTTCTTC.

The V call is TRBV19, the J call TRBJ1-1, with D unclear. Trimming shortened V by 3 bases and J by 4 bases, and 6 bases separated the two germline ends. Per the germline V gene, CDR1 is LNHDA and CDR2 is SQIVND (reference sequence). This CDR3 is built from 12 residues. The CDR3 is CASSIRFTEAFF. The CDR3, as DNA: TGTGCCAGTAGTATCCGGTTCACTGAAGCTTTCTTT.

The V gene is TRBV9, the J gene TRBJ2-2; 7 nucleotides align to TRBD2. The CDR3 has 14 residues. J gave up 0 bases and V 4 bases, and 0 bases lay outside the gene matches. Germline CDR1 and CDR2: SGDLS and YYNGEE. The CDR3 spells CASSRGANTGELFF. The CDR3 region has the DNA TGTGCCAGCAGCCGGGGGGCGAACACCGGGGAGCTGTTTTTT.

The chain carries TRBV5-1 and TRBJ2-7; D may be TRBD2 (7 bases). Trimming left V 0 bases short and J 2 bases short, with 12 bases between. The CDR3 covers 15 residues. The germline CDR1 and CDR2 sequences are SGHRS and YFSETQ. The CDR3 DNA follows: TGCGCCAGCAGCTTGGCGGGGGCGGGGGCCTACGAGCAGTACTTC. Translated, it gives CASSLAGAGAYEQYF. The full variable domain, its missing parts supplied by reference TRBV5-1 and TRBJ2-7, is KAGVTQTPRYLIKTRGQQVTLSCSPISGHRSVSWYQQTPGQGLQFLFEYFSETQRNKGNFPGRFSGRQFSNSRSEMNVSTLELGDSALYLCASSLAGAGAYEQYFGPGTRLTVT.

This chain joins TRBV27 and TRBJ2-7; no definite D call. The CDR3 runs to 18 residues. V lost 4 bases and J lost 0, with 22 bases in between. Germline V gene lookup returns CDR1 MNHEY and CDR2 SMNVEV (reference sequence). DNA of the CDR3: TGTGCCAGCAGTTCCCCCTCGTGGTCTGCACTTAACTCCTACGAGCAGTACTTC. This gives the protein CASSSPSWSALNSYEQYF.

This clone turned up a few times. The V and J genes are TRBV15 and TRBJ2-7; no clear D gene. Trimming removed 0 bases at V and 5 bases at J, with 14 bases between. Germline V CDR1 and CDR2: LNHNV, YYDKDF (reference sequence). The CDR3 has 15 residues. CDR3 protein: CATSRDGGPAHEQYF. The CDR3 nucleotides are TGTGCCACCAGCAGAGATGGTGGGCCCGCCCACGAGCAGTACTTC. Looking up the rest from reference TRBV15 and TRBJ2-7 gives the full variable domain: DAMVIQNPRYQVTQFGKPVTLSCSQTLNHNVMYWYQQKSSQAPKLLFHYYDKDFNNEADTPDNFQSRRPNTSFCFLDIRSPGLGDTAMYLCATSRDGGPAHEQYFGPGTRLTVT.

This clone was detected a few times. Other DNA sequences in this sample translate to the same CDR3. This chain's CDR3 is CASSPPRGNTEAFF. In DNA, the CDR3 is TGTGCCAGCTCACCACCTCGGGGGAACACTGAAGCTTTCTTT. J is TRBJ1-1 and V is TRBV18; D is unresolved. From germline, CDR1 is KGHSH and CDR2 LQKENI. The CDR3 runs to 14 residues. The germline V and J ends were trimmed by 0 bases and 1 base, with 6 bases remaining between them.

This sequence joins TRBV6-5 and TRBJ2-1; 7 bases map to TRBD2. The CDR3 sequence is 13 residues long. Germline loops: CDR1 MNHEY, CDR2 SVGAGI. The J segment lost 7 bases and the V segment lost 2 bases, leaving 2 bases of the junction unmatched. Written as DNA, the CDR3 is TGTGCCAGCAGTTACGGGGGGGGGAATGAGCAGTTCTTC. Translation gives CASSYGGGNEQFF.

This chain connects TRBV15 to TRBJ1-5; 9 positions agree with TRBD1. CDR3 size: 13 residues. Germline V gene data show CDR1 as LNHNV and CDR2 as YYDKDF (reference sequence). V gave up 3 bases and J gave up 6 bases; unmatched junction bases: 0. CDR3 DNA: TGTGCCACCAGCAGGGACAGGGGTCAGCCCCAGCATTTT. Amino acid sequence: CATSRDRGQPQHF.

J is TRBJ2-3 and V is TRBV18; 9 positions agree with TRBD1. Germline V lookup: CDR1 KGHSH, CDR2 LQKENI. The CDR3 has 15 amino acids. V dropped 8 bases and J dropped 4; count of bases not matched to a gene: 10. The CDR3 sequence: CASATGTGLADTQYF. The CDR3 DNA is TGTGCCAGCGCAACCGGGACAGGGCTGGCAGATACGCAGTATTTT.